This paragraph covers one TCR beta chain sequence. The CDR3 extends over 14 amino acids. Germline CDR1 MNHEY, CDR2 SMNVEV (reference sequence). Trimming took 3 bases from V and 3 from J; bases not matched to a gene: 3. The record originates from a study of T cell changes during pregnancy in multiple sclerosis. Data came from immunoSEQ multiplex PCR; TCRdb stores just in-frame clones and leaves some out. The sample has around 42,000 clones; about 90% are singletons. The sequence was obtained from a female donor with multiple sclerosis, enrolled in a pregnancy study. This chain joins TRBV27 and TRBJ2-3, with 7 bases lining up with TRBD2. The source material was CD4+ T cells from peripheral blood mononuclear cells, sampled in the third trimester of pregnancy. The CDR3 reads CASSLAGATDTQYF. CDR3 bases: TGTGCCAGCAGTTTGGCGGGAGCTACAGATACGCAGTATTTT.